Below are 6 T cell receptor beta chains sequenced from a single sample in a study of identical twins. TCRdb passed the 5' RACE reads through MiXCR, listing each CDR3 protein once. This repertoire shows under 350,000 distinct CDR3 sequences, 7.5% to 9.5% found once; its top ten account for around 7.1%. A further study also used this sample, focusing on yellow fever vaccine responses in identical twins.

Sequenced sample: CD8+ T cells sorted from blood. These receptors came from a woman in her late teens or twenties in good health.

Only a few counts were recorded for this clonotype. The rearrangement links TRBV7-9 to TRBJ2-5; 10 bases are a match to TRBD2. J was trimmed by 4 bases and V by 2 bases; bases with no gene match: 7. Germline V gives CDR1 SEHNR, CDR2 FQNEAQ (reference sequence). The CDR3 is made up of 16 amino acids. This CDR3 reads CASSLLASGGSETQYF. CDR3 nucleotides: TGTGCCAGCAGCTTACTGGCTAGCGGGGGTTCAGAGACCCAGTACTTC. Together with reference TRBV7-9 and TRBJ2-5, the CDR3 gives the full variable domain: DTGVSQNPRHKITKRGQNVTFRCDPISEHNRLYWYRQTLGQGPEFLTYFQNEAQLEKSRLLSDRFSAERPKGSFSTLEIQRTEQGDSAMYLCASSLLASGGSETQYFGPGTRLLVL.

This clonotype was detected a few times. V usage is TRBV20-1 and J usage is TRBJ2-7, with D uncertain. The CDR3 totals 11 residues. Germline V gene data show CDR1 as DFQATT and CDR2 as SNEGSKA (reference sequence). V was pared by 3 bases and J by 3 bases, with 6 bases between. In DNA, the CDR3 is TGCAGTGCTAGTGCCATCTACGAGCAGTACTTC. Translating it yields CSASAIYEQYF.

This clonotype has at least ten counts. Here the CDR3 DNA reads TGTGCCAGCAGTTCACAGGGAGGCCTAGCCAAAAACATTCAGTACTTC. Translating it yields CASSSQGGLAKNIQYF. The gene calls are TRBV25-1 and TRBJ2-4, with D perhaps matching TRBD1 or TRBD2 (6 bases each). CDR1 is MGHDK, CDR2 SYGVNS, per germline. The CDR3 runs 16 residues. The V end lost 5 bases, the J end lost 0 bases, and 14 bases lay between the germline ends.

In this sample, this clonotype turned up a few times. The J gene is TRBJ2-3, the V gene TRBV7-2, with TRBD2 matching over 8 bases. J was trimmed by 4 bases and V by 1 base; bases with no gene match: 13. Germline-derived CDR1 and CDR2 are SGHTA and FQGNSA. The CDR3 consists of 18 residues. The CDR3 DNA follows: TGTGCCAGCAGCTTAGGGTCCGGGAGGGCCCTGGTATCAGATACGCAGTATTTT. Translation gives CASSLGSGRALVSDTQYF.

This clonotype was detected a few times. V is TRBV10-3 and J is TRBJ2-5, with TRBD1 as a possible D gene (5 bases). The V gene lost 2 bases and the J gene lost 1 base, with 14 bases spanning the gap. CDR3 length equals 16 residues. Germline assignment: CDR1 ENHRY and CDR2 SYGVKD. The CDR3 region is CAISEPDVGVQETQYF. The CDR3 DNA reads as TGTGCCATCAGTGAGCCGGATGTAGGGGTCCAAGAGACCCAGTACTTC.

This clonotype was observed a handful of times. CDR3 protein: CASSPTLAVSTDTQYF. In nucleotides, the CDR3 is TGTGCCAGCAGCCCCACCCTAGCGGTGAGCACAGATACGCAGTATTTT. The chain recombines TRBV9 with TRBJ2-3; TRBD2 matches 7 bases. Germline CDR1 SGDLS, CDR2 YYNGEE. The CDR3 totals 16 residues. The V segment lost 4 bases and the J segment 0 bases; nucleotides outside the gene matches: 8.